A selection of T cell receptor beta chains follows, all from one sample in a study of vaccination and CD4 T cells after COVID-19. These receptors have no identified antigens. One entry per CDR3 protein, called by TCRdb with MiXCR from the PCR reads. The repertoire includes more than 20,000 distinct CDR3 sequences, approximately 57% of them detected once, and about an eighth sits in the top ten. This specimen was CD4+ T cells from blood, cultured in vitro, taken after SARS-CoV-2 vaccination. The receptors originated from a human donor who received a COVID-19 vaccine. The CDR3 runs from the conserved cysteine through the conserved F or W. Each record gives: V gene, clone size, CDR3 protein. Rows give clone size only sometimes, using once, few, many, or a class for an expanded clone.

V gene: TRBV2; clone size: few; CDR3 protein: CASVDRAGDLEAFF
V gene: TRBV30; clone size: few; CDR3 protein: CAWSVRAAGTRGYTF
V gene: TRBV7-2; clone size: .; CDR3 protein: CASSYIDRGRTEAFF
V gene: TRBV7-8; clone size: .; CDR3 protein: CASSLASGGTDTQYF
V gene: TRBV6-1; clone size: .; CDR3 protein: CASSTGQGGNSPLHF
V gene: TRBV7-2; clone size: .; CDR3 protein: CASSLVAGDYGYTF
V gene: TRBV6-1; clone size: once; CDR3 protein: CATAINYGYTF
V gene: TRBV30; clone size: few; CDR3 protein: CAWRAKGGGYTF
V gene: TRBV10-1; clone size: hyperexpanded; CDR3 protein: CASSVGKNTEAFF
V gene: TRBV11-1; clone size: .; CDR3 protein: CASSLVAGASTGELFF
V gene: TRBV15; clone size: few; CDR3 protein: CATSREGSRPTETQYF
V gene: TRBV19; clone size: .; CDR3 protein: CASSIQRQALNTEAFF
V gene: TRBV19; clone size: .; CDR3 protein: CASSAGQGVGNYGYTF
V gene: TRBV20-1; clone size: few; CDR3 protein: CSAGPGTGTDTQYF
V gene: TRBV4-2; clone size: .; CDR3 protein: CASSPNILAGGPSTDTQYF
V gene: TRBV12-3/TRBV12-4; clone size: .; CDR3 protein: CASTFSLGSYEQYF
V gene: TRBV5-4; clone size: few; CDR3 protein: CASSLWTGAHNQPQHF
V gene: TRBV7-2; clone size: .; CDR3 protein: CASSLQNGNTEAFF
V gene: TRBV6-1; clone size: few; CDR3 protein: CASRSRTGQVGYTF
V gene: TRBV20-1; clone size: .; CDR3 protein: CSARGAYGYTF
V gene: TRBV25-1; clone size: .; CDR3 protein: CASSALVEQYF
V gene: TRBV2; clone size: .; CDR3 protein: CASRPRANPYNEQFF
V gene: TRBV10-2; clone size: .; CDR3 protein: CASNGRVTGMLPRTDTQYF
V gene: TRBV24-1; clone size: .; CDR3 protein: CATSDRGYTGELFF
V gene: TRBV6-1; clone size: .; CDR3 protein: CASSPRLAGDRLYEQYF
V gene: TRBV3-1; clone size: .; CDR3 protein: CASSQDAATYEQYF
V gene: TRBV12-3/TRBV12-4; clone size: few; CDR3 protein: CASSYTGLETQYF
V gene: TRBV30; clone size: few; CDR3 protein: CAWKTESNYGYTF
V gene: TRBV7-9; clone size: .; CDR3 protein: CASSPGLQGYGYTF
V gene: TRBV5-1; clone size: once; CDR3 protein: CASSLGTMMSGRGTEAFF
V gene: TRBV6-1; clone size: .; CDR3 protein: CASSPLAGLREQYF
V gene: TRBV15; clone size: .; CDR3 protein: CATSRSTGTQYF
V gene: TRBV7-9; clone size: few; CDR3 protein: CASSLDGEGRQPQHF
V gene: TRBV12-5; clone size: .; CDR3 protein: CASGLDGQEAFF
V gene: TRBV21-1; clone size: .; CDR3 protein: CASSWCYEQYF
V gene: TRBV19; clone size: .; CDR3 protein: CASTPAGTGGLGELFF
V gene: TRBV21-1; clone size: .; CDR3 protein: CASSFLGRPLEAFF
V gene: TRBV28; clone size: once; CDR3 protein: CASSLSPHRGEKLFF
V gene: TRBV7-7; clone size: .; CDR3 protein: CASSLGGLAERQYF
V gene: TRBV12-3/TRBV12-4; clone size: medium-sized; CDR3 protein: CASSFRLAGSYEQYF
V gene: TRBV7-9; clone size: .; CDR3 protein: CASSPGTSGAETQYF
V gene: TRBV20-1; clone size: .; CDR3 protein: CSARDQGAYSPLHF
V gene: TRBV5-6; clone size: .; CDR3 protein: CASSLVLGTSYGYTF
V gene: TRBV7-7; clone size: .; CDR3 protein: CASSSYTKINEQFF
V gene: TRBV30; clone size: .; CDR3 protein: CAWRGDSNQPQHF
V gene: TRBV30; clone size: .; CDR3 protein: CAWTRGLGGYGYTF
V gene: TRBV20-1; clone size: once; CDR3 protein: CSARDRTSGLDEQFF
V gene: TRBV7-9; clone size: few; CDR3 protein: CASREGQGNSPLHF
V gene: TRBV20-1; clone size: .; CDR3 protein: CSAENTGELFF
V gene: TRBV23-1; clone size: .; CDR3 protein: CASTQAGPADEKLFF